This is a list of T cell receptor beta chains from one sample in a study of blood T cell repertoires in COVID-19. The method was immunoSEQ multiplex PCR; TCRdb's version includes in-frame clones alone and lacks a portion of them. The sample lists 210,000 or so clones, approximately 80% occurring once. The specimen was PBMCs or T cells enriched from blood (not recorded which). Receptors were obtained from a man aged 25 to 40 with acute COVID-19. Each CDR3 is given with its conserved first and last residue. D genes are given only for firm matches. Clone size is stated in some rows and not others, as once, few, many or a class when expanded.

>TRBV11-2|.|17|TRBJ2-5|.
TGTGCCAGCAGCTTAGGGGTAGTGGGTAGGGGTGAAGAGACCCAGTACTTC
CASSLGVVGRGEETQYF
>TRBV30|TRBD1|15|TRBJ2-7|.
TGTGCCTGGAGTGCTCGGGACAGGGTAAGGTACGAGCAGTACTTC
CAWSARDRVRYEQYF
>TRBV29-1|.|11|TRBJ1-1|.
TGCAGCGTTGTCTTAAACACTGAAGCTTTCTTT
CSVVLNTEAFF
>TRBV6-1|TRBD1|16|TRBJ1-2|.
TGTGCCAGCAGTGCTGCTCCGGGACAGGGGATCTATGGCTACACCTTC
CASSAAPGQGIYGYTF
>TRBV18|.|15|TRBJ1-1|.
TGTGCCAGCTCACCCTACAGGTTCACGAGAGCTGAAGCTTTCTTT
CASSPYRFTRAEAFF
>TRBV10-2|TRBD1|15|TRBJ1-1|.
TGCGCCAGCAGTGAGACACAGGGGGCGAGGGCTGAAGCTTTCTTT
CASSETQGARAEAFF
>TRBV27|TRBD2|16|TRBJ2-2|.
TGTGCCAGCAGCCGTCGACGACTAGCGGGGGGAGGGGAGCTGTTTTTT
CASSRRRLAGGGELFF
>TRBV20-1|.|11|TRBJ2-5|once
TGCAGTGCTAGCCCGCAAGAGACCCAGTACTTC
CSASPQETQYF
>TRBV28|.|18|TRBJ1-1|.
TGTGCCAGCAGTTTATCTGGGGGGTTCAGGTCTACGTCGGTCGGGCCGGTCTTT
CASSLSGGFRSTSVGPVF
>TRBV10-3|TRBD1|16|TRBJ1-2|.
TGTGCCATCAGTTTGACAGGGGGCTCGAACAACTATGGCTACACCTTC
CAISLTGGSNNYGYTF
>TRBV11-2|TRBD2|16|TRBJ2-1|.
TGTGCCAGCAGCGCTCGGACTAGCGGGGGGGGGAATGAGCAGTTCTTC
CASSARTSGGGNEQFF
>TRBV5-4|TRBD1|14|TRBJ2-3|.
TGTGCCAGCAGCTCCCGACAGGGGGCAGATACGCAGTATTTT
CASSSRQGADTQYF
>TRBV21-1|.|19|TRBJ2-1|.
TGTGCCAGCAGCAAAGAAGGACCACAGGGGGCGCGAATGTACAATGAGCAGTTCTTC
CASSKEGPQGARMYNEQFF
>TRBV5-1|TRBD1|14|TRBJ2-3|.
TGCGCCAGCACCCGGACAGGAGACACAGATACGCAGTATTTT
CASTRTGDTDTQYF
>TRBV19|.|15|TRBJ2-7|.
TGTGCCAGTACCAATCGGGGCGGGGGCCGGAACGAGCAGTACTTC
CASTNRGGGRNEQYF
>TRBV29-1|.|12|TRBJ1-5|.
TGCAGCGTTGATCGGCGGGTCCAGCCCCAGCATTTT
CSVDRRVQPQHF
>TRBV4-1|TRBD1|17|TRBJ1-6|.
TGCGCCAGCAGCCAAGAGATCCGGACAGGGAGGAATTCACCCCTCCACTTT
CASSQEIRTGRNSPLHF
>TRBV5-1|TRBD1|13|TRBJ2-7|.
TGCGCCAGCAGCAAGGGACAGTCCTACGAGCAGTACTTC
CASSKGQSYEQYF
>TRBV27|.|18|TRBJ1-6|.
TGTGCCAGCGGGGTATTGGGACTGACGAGTGTCGGGAATTCACCCCTCCACTTT
CASGVLGLTSVGNSPLHF
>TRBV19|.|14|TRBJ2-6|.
TGTGCCAGTACCCCCAGGGCTGGGGCCAACGTCCTGACTTTC
CASTPRAGANVLTF
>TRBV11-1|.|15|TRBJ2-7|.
TGTGCCAGCAGCTTAGCGGGGTTACAGGGCTTGGAGCAGTACTTC
CASSLAGLQGLEQYF
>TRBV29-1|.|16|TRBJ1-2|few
TGCAGCGTTGGTTTACGGGGGGAAGAAAGAAACTATGGCTACACCTTC
CSVGLRGEERNYGYTF
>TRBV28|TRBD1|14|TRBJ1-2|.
TGTGCCAGCAGCTCTGGACAGGGCAAATATGGCTACACCTTC
CASSSGQGKYGYTF
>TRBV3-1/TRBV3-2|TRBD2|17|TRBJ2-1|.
TGTGCCAGCAGCCAAGGAGGAGGTCTAGCGGGATACAATGAGCAGTTCTTC
CASSQGGGLAGYNEQFF
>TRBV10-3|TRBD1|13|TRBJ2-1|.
TGTGCCACCCTCCGGACAGGGGCCAATGAGCAGTTCTTC
CATLRTGANEQFF
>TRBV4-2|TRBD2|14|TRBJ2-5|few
TGTGCCAGCAGCCAAAATGGGGAGGGTACGACCCAGTACTTC
CASSQNGEGTTQYF
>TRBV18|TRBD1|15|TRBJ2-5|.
TGTGCCAGCTCACCTCGGACAGGAACGCAAGAGACCCAGTACTTC
CASSPRTGTQETQYF
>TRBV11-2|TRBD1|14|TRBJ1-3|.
TGTGCCAGCAGCTCAAACAGGGGCAGAAACACCATATATTTT
CASSSNRGRNTIYF
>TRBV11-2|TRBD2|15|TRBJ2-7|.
TGTGCCAGCAGCTCCCTAGCGGGGGAAAGGGACGAGCAGTACTTC
CASSSLAGERDEQYF
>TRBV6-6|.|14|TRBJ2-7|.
TGTGCCAGTAACGACGGAGGGTCCTCCTACGAGCAGTACTTC
CASNDGGSSYEQYF
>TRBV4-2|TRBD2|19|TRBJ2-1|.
TGTGCCAGCAGCCAAGATCCAAACCCGGGACTAGCGGGGGACAATGAGCAGTTCTTC
CASSQDPNPGLAGDNEQFF
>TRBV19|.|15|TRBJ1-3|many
TGTGCCAGTAGTGAACAGGGCAGCTCTGGAAACACCATATATTTT
CASSEQGSSGNTIYF
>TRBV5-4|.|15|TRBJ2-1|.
TGTGCCAGCAGCTTAGGGGTCGTTTCCTACAATGAGCAGTTCTTC
CASSLGVVSYNEQFF
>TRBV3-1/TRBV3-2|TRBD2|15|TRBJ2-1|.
TGTGCCAGCAGCCTGGGACTAGCGGCGTCTGATGAGCAGTTCTTC
CASSLGLAASDEQFF
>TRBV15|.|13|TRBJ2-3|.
TGTGCCACCAGCAGAGCGGGGTCGGATACGCAGTATTTT
CATSRAGSDTQYF
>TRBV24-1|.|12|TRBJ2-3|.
TGTGCCACCAGTCTTAGCACAGATACGCAGTATTTT
CATSLSTDTQYF
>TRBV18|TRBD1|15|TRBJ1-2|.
TGTGCCAGCTCACAGGGACAGGGGCCTAACTATGGCTACACCTTC
CASSQGQGPNYGYTF
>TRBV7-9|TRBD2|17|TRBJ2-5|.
TGTGCCAGCAGCTTAGGGACCATGACTAGCGGGGGAGAGACCCAGTACTTC
CASSLGTMTSGGETQYF
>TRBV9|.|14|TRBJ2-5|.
TGTGCCAGCGGACGAGGGACATACCAAGAGACCCAGTACTTC
CASGRGTYQETQYF
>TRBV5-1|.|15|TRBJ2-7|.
TGCGCCAGCTGCCTCGAGGAGCCTCTTTTAGGAGAGCAGTACTTC
CASCLEEPLLGEQYF
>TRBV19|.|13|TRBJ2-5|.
TGTGCCAGTAGGATGACAGGACAAGAGACCCAGTACTTC
CASRMTGQETQYF